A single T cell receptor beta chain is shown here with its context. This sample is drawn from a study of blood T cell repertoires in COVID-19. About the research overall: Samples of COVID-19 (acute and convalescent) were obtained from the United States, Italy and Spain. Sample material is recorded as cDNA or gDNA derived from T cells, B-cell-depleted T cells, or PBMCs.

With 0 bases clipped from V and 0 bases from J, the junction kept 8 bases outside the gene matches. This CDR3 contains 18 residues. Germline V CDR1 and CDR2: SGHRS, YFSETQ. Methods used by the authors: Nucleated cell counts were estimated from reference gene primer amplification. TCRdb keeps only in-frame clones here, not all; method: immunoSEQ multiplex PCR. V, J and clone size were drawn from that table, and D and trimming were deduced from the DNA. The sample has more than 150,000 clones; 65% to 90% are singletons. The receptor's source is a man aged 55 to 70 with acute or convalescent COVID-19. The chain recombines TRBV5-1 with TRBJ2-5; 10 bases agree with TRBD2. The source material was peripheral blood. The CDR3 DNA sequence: TGCGCCAGCAGCTTGGGGCGGCTAGCGGGGGAGTACCAAGAGACCCAGTACTTC. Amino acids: CASSLGRLAGEYQETQYF.